Below, 9 T cell receptor beta chains from the same sample are listed, as sequenced in a study of liver allograft versus peripheral blood T cells. Across the whole study: Transplanted livers held T cell receptor repertoires, and these were compared with repertoires in recipients' peripheral blood.

From the reads, TCRdb called clonotypes with MiXCR, one entry per CDR3 protein. The sample yields some 3,500 distinct CDR3 sequences, 14% to 15% seen once. These receptors all stem from a human patient who had a liver transplant. The T cells may partly be graft donor cells.

This clonotype was counted a single time. Only one base separates this from a far larger clonotype, so it likely reflects a read error. The chain employs TRBV10-3 and TRBJ2-7; either TRBD1 or TRBD2 may fit D (5 bases each). TRBJ2-1 matches the DNA end more closely, so the J call is doubtful. CDR1 is ENHRY, CDR2 SYGVKD, per germline. The CDR3 covers 15 residues. CDR3 protein: CAISVSVGAYNEQFF. DNA of the CDR3: TGTGCCATCAGTGTTAGCGTGGGGGCCTACAATGAGCAGTTCTTC.

The V and J genes are TRBV4-3 and TRBJ2-1; D remains unclear. This CDR3 is 15 amino acids long. CDR1 and CDR2 (germline): LGHNA, YSLEER. The V gene lost 0 bases and the J gene lost 8 bases, with 14 bases spanning the gap. CDR3: CASSQERLTSDEQFF. The CDR3 nucleotides read TGCGCCAGCAGCCAAGAAAGGCTCACTTCCGATGAGCAGTTCTTC.

This rearrangement joins TRBV7-9 to TRBJ2-1; D unclear. The CDR3 length is 14 residues. Per the germline V gene, CDR1 is SEHNR and CDR2 is FQNEAQ (reference sequence). V lost 0 bases to trimming and J lost 3 bases, with 6 bases between them. The CDR3 spells CASSLAGNYNEQFF. The CDR3 DNA follows: TGTGCCAGCAGCTTAGCGGGCAACTACAATGAGCAGTTCTTC.

In this sample, this clonotype is medium-sized (0.01 to 0.1%). The V and J genes are TRBV14 and TRBJ1-2, with TRBD1 matching over 10 bases. Trimming took 1 base from V and 7 from J; bases not matched to a gene: 6. Germline loops: CDR1 SGHDN, CDR2 FVKESK. The length of the CDR3 is 15 residues. This CDR3 is CASSQVGTGAAGYTF. CDR3 coding DNA: TGTGCCAGCAGCCAAGTCGGGACAGGGGCGGCTGGCTACACCTTC.

This clonotype is labeled as medium-sized. The V gene is TRBV28, the J gene TRBJ1-5, with 7 bases that match TRBD1. Per the germline V gene, CDR1 is MDHEN and CDR2 is SYDVKM. CDR3 length equals 15 residues. Unmatched junction bases numbered 8, after V lost 2 bases and J lost 7 bases. The CDR3 DNA is TGTGCCAGCAGTTTAAGGGGGCAGGGAATACAGCCCCAGCATTTT. Its protein product is CASSLRGQGIQPQHF.

By frequency in the sample, this clonotype is medium-sized. This chain connects TRBV9 to TRBJ1-2; no firm D call. The CDR3 runs 12 residues. Trimming cost V 4 bases and J 3 bases, with 7 bases left between them. Germline CDR1 and CDR2: SGDLS and YYNGEE. The CDR3 loop reads CASSTLDYGYTF. CDR3 coding DNA: TGTGCCAGCAGCACCCTGGACTATGGCTACACCTTC.

The V and J genes are TRBV5-4 and TRBJ2-7; no definite D call. Trimming took off 2 bases at V and 6 bases at J, with 6 bases between the two ends. Per germline, CDR1 SGHNT and CDR2 YYREEE (reference sequence). The CDR3 loop spans 11 amino acids. CDR3 loop: CASSLATEQYF. The CDR3 region has the DNA TGTGCCAGCAGCTTAGCAACCGAGCAGTACTTC.

The table lists this clonotype with many counts. The chain uses TRBV27 and TRBJ2-3, with 7 nucleotides matching TRBD2. The V segment lost 10 bases and the J segment 4 bases; nucleotides outside the gene matches: 8. This CDR3 region has 13 residues. Germline assignment: CDR1 MNHEY and CDR2 SMNVEV (reference sequence). DNA of the CDR3: TGTGCCACCCAGCGGGAAGGGGCAGATACGCAGTATTTT. Residues: CATQREGADTQYF.

This clonotype is labeled as medium-sized. The chain employs TRBV27 and TRBJ2-6, with D tentatively TRBD1 (5 bases). The CDR3 has 16 amino acids. The germline V gene encodes CDR1 MNHEY and CDR2 SMNVEV (reference sequence). V lost 5 bases to trimming and J lost 0 bases, with 11 bases between them. This CDR3 is CASSQMGRSGANVLTF. The CDR3 coding sequence is TGTGCCAGCAGTCAAATGGGGCGCTCTGGGGCCAACGTCCTGACTTTC.